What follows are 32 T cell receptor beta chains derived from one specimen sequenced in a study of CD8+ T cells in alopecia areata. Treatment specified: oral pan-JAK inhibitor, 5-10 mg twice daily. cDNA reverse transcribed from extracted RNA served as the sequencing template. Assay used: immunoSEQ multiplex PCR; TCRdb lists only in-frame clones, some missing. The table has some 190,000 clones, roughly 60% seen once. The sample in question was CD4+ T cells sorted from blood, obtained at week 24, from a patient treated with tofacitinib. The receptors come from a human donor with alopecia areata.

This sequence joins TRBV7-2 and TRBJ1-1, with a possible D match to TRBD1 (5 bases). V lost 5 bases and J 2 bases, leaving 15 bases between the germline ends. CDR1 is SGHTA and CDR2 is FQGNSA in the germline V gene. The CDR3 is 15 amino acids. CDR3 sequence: CASSVPGRLNTEAFF. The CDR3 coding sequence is TGTGCCAGCAGCGTCCCGGGGCGGCTAAACACTGAAGCTTTCTTT.

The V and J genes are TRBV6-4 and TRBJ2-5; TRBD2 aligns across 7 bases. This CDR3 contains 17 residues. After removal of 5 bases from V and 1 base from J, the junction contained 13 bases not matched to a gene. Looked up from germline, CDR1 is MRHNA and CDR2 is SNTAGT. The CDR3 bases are TGTGCCAGCAGTCAAAGGAGGCTAGCGGACTTCCAAGAGACCCAGTACTTC. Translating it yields CASSQRRLADFQETQYF.

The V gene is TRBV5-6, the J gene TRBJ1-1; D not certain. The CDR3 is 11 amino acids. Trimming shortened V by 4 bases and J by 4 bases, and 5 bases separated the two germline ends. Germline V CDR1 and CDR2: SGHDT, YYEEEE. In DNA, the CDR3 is TGTGCCAGCAGCGCGGGCACTGAAGCTTTCTTT. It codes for CASSAGTEAFF.

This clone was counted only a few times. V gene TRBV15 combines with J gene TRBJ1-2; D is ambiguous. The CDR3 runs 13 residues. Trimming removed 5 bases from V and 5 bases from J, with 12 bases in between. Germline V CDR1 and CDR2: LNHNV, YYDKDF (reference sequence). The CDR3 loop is CATSGRTNYGYTF. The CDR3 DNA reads TGTGCCACCAGCGGGCGGACGAATTATGGCTACACCTTC.

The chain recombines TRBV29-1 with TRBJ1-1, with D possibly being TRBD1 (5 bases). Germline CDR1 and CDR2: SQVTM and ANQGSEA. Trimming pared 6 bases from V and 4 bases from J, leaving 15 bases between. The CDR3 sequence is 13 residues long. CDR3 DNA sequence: TGCAGCGTGGTAGAGACTGGGGGCACTGAAGCTTTCTTT. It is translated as CSVVETGGTEAFF.

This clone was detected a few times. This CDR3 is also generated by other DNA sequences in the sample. CDR3 sequence reads: CASSYSRGYGYTF. The CDR3 nucleotides read TGTGCCAGCAGTTACTCGCGAGGGTATGGCTACACCTTC. V and J are TRBV6-5 and TRBJ1-2; D is unclear. The V and J ends lost 0 bases and 5 bases respectively, with 7 bases between them. The CDR3 length is 13 residues. Germline CDR1 and CDR2: MNHEY and SVGAGI.

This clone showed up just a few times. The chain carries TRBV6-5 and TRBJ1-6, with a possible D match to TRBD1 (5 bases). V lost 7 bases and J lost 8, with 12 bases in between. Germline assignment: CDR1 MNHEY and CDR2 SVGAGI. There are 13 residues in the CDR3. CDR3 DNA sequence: TGTGCCAGCAAGCTGGCCAGGGATTCACCCCTCCACTTT. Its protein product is CASKLARDSPLHF.

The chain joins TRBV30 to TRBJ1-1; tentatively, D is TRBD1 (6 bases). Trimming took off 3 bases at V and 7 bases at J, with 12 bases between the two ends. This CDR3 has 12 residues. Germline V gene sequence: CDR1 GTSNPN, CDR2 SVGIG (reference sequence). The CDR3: CAWRRDTNEAFF. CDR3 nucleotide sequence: TGTGCCTGGAGGAGGGACACCAATGAAGCTTTCTTT.

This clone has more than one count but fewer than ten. CDR3 sequence (DNA): TGCGCCAGCAGCCAAGATCTGCGACCTGTCGGACAGAATGATGGCTACACCTTC. Its translation: CASSQDLRPVGQNDGYTF. The V and J genes are TRBV4-1 and TRBJ1-2, with D possibly TRBD1 on 6 matching bases. Germline CDR1 and CDR2: MGHRA and YSYEKL. The CDR3 is made up of 18 amino acids. Trimming removed 0 bases at V and 6 bases at J, with 23 bases between.

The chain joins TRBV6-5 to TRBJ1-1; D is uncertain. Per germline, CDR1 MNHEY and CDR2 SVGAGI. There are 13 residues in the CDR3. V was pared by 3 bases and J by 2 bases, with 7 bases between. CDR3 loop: CASSYTGNTEAFF. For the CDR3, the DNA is TGTGCCAGCAGTTATACCGGTAACACTGAAGCTTTCTTT.

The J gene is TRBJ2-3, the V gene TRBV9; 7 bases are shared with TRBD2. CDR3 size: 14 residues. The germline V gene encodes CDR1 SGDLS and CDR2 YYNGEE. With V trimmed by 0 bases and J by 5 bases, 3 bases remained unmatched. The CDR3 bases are TGTGCCAGCAGCGTAGCCGGCGGGGGAGATACGCAGTATTTT. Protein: CASSVAGGGDTQYF.

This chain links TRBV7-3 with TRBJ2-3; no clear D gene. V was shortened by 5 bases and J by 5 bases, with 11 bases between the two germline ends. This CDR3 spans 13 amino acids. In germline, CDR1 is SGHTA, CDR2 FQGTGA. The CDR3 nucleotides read TGTGCCAGCAGCACCCGGTTTGAAGATACGCAGTATTTT. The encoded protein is CASSTRFEDTQYF.

CDR3 loop: CASSVGGEDTQYF. In DNA form, the CDR3 reads TGTGCCAGCAGTGTAGGAGGGGAAGATACGCAGTATTTT. The chain joins TRBV6-1 to TRBJ2-3; D might be TRBD2 (6 bases). V was trimmed by 4 bases and J by 5 bases, leaving 10 bases between them. The CDR3 contains 13 residues. Germline CDR1 and CDR2: MNHNS and SASEGT.

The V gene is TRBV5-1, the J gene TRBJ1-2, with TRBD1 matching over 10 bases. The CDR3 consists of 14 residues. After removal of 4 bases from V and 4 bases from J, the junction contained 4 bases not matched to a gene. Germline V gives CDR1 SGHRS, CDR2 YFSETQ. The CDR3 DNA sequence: TGCGCCAGCAGCACGGACAGGGGGATCTATGGCTACACCTTC. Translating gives CASSTDRGIYGYTF.

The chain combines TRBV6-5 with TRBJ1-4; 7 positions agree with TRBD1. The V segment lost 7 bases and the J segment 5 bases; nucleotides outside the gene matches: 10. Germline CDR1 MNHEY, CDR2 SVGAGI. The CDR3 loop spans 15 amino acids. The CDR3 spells CASKRAGTVNEKLFF. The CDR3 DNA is TGTGCCAGCAAAAGGGCCGGGACAGTCAATGAAAAACTGTTTTTT.

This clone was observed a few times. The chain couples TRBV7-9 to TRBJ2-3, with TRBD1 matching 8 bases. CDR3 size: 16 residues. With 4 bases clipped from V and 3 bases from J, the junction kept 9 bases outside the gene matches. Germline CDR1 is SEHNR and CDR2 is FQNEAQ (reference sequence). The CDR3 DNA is TGTGCCAGCAGCTCTTACGACAGGGGAGGAACAGATACGCAGTATTTT. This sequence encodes CASSSYDRGGTDTQYF.

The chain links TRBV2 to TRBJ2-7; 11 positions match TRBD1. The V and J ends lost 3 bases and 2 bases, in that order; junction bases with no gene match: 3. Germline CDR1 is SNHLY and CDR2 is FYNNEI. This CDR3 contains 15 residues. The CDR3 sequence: CASSDWGQGAYEQYF. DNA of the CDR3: TGTGCCAGCAGTGATTGGGGACAGGGGGCCTACGAGCAGTACTTC.

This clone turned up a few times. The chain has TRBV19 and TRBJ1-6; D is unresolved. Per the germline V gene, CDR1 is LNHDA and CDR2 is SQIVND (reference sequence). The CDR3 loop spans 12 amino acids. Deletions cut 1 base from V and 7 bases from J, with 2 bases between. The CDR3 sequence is CASSIGNSPLHF. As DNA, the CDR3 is TGTGCCAGTAGTATAGGCAATTCACCCCTCCACTTT.

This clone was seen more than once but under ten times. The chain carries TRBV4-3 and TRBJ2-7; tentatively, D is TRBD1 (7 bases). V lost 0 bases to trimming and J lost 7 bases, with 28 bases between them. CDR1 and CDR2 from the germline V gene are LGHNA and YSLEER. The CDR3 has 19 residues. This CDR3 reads CASSQEVGRGAGFFSEQYF. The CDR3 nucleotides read TGCGCCAGCAGCCAAGAGGTGGGCAGGGGGGCAGGGTTCTTCTCAGAGCAGTACTTC.

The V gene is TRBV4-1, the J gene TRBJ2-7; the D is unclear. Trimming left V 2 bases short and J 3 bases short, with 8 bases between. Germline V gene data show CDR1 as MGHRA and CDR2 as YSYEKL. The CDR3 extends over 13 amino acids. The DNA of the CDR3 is TGCGCCAGCAGCCAACGACCCGTCTACGAGCAGTACTTC. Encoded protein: CASSQRPVYEQYF.

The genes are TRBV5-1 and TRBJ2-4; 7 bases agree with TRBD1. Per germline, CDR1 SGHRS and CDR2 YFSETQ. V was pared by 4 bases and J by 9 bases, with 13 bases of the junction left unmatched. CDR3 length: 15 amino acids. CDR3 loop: CASSPGQSLNSIQYF. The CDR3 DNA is TGCGCCAGCAGCCCGGGACAGTCCCTAAATAGCATTCAGTACTTC.

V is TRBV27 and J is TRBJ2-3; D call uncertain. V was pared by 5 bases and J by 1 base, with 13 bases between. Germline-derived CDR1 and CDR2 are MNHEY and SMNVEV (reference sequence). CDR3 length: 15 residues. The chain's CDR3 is CASSPRPLGTDTQYF. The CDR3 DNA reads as TGTGCCAGCAGTCCAAGACCCTTGGGCACAGATACGCAGTATTTT.

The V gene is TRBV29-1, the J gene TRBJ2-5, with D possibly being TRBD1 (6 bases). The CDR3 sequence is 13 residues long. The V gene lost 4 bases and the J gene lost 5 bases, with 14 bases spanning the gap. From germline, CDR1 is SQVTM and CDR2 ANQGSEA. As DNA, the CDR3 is TGCAGCGTTGCGTGGACAGTGACGGAGACCCAGTACTTC. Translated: CSVAWTVTETQYF.

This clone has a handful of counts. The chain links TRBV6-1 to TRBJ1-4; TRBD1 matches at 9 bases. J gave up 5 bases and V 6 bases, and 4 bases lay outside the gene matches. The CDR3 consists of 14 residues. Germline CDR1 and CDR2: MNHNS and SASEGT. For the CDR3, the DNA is TGTGCCAGCAGCCAAGGACAGGGGAATGAAAAACTGTTTTTT. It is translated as CASSQGQGNEKLFF.

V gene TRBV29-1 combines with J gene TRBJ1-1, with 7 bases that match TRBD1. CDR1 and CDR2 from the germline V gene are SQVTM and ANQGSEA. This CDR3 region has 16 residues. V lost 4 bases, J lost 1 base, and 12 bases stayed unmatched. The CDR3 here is CSVVRGQIPPNTEAFF. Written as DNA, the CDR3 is TGCAGCGTTGTTAGGGGACAGATCCCCCCGAACACTGAAGCTTTCTTT.

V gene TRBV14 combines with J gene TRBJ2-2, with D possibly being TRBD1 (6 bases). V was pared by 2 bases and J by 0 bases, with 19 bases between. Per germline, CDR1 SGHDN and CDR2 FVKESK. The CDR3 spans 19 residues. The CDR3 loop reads CASSQLRGNRVANTGELFF. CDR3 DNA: TGTGCCAGCAGCCAATTAAGGGGGAACAGGGTCGCGAACACCGGGGAGCTGTTTTTT. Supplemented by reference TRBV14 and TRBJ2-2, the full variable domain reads EAGVTQFPSHSVIEKGQTVTLRCDPISGHDNLYWYRRVMGKEIKFLLHFVKESKQDESGMPNNRFLAERTGGTYSTLKVQPAELEDSGVYFCASSQLRGNRVANTGELFFGEGSRLTVL.

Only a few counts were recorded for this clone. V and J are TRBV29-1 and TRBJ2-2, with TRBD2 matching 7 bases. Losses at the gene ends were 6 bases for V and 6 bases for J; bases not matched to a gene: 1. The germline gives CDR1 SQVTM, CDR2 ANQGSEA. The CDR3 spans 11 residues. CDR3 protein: CSVRGAGELFF. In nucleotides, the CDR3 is TGCAGCGTCCGGGGGGCCGGGGAGCTGTTTTTT.

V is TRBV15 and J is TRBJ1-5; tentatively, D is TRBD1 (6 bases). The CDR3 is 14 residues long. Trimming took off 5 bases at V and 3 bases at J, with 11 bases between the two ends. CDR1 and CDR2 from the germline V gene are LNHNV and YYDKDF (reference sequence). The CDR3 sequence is CATSLGHSNQPQHF. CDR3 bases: TGTGCCACCAGCCTGGGACACTCCAATCAGCCCCAGCATTTT.

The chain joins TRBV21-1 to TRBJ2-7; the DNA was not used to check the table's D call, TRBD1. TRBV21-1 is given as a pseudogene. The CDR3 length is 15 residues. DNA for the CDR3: TGTGCCAGCGACAAGGACAGGGACTCCCTCTACGAGCAGTACTTC. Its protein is CASDKDRDSLYEQYF.

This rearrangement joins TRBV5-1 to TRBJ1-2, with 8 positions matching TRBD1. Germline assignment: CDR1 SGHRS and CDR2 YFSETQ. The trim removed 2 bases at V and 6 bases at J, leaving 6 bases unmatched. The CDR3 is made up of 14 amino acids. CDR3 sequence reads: CASSFNGQGDGYTF. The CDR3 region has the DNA TGCGCCAGCAGCTTTAACGGACAGGGCGATGGCTACACCTTC.

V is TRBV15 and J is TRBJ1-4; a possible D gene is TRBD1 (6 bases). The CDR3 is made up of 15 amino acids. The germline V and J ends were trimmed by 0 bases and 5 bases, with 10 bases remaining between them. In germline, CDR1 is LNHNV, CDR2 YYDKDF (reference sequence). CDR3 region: CATSREQGLNEKLFF. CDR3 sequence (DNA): TGTGCCACCAGCAGAGAACAGGGACTAAATGAAAAACTGTTTTTT.

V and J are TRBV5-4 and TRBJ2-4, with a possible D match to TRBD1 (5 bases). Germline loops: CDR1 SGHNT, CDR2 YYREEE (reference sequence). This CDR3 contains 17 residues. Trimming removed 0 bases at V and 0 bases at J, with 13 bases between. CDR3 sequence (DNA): TGTGCCAGCAGCTTGGGGCAGGGCCCTGTAGCCAAAAACATTCAGTACTTC. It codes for CASSLGQGPVAKNIQYF. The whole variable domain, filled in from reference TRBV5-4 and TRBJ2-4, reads ETGVTQSPTHLIKTRGQQVTLRCSSQSGHNTVSWYQQALGQGPQFIFQYYREEENGRGNFPPRFSGLQFPNYSSELNVNALELDDSALYLCASSLGQGPVAKNIQYFGAGTRLSVL.